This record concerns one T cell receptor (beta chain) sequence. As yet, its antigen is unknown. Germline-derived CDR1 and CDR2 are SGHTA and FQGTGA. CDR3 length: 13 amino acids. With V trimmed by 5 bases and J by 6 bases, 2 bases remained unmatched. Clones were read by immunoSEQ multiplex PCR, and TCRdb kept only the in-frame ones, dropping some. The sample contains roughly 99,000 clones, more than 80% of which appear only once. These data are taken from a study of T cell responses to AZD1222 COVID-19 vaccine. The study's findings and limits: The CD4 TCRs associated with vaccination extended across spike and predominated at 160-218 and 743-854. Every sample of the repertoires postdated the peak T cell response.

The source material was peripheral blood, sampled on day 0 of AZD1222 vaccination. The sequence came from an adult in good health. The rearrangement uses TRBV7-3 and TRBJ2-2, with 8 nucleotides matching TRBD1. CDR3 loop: CASSQQGAGELFF. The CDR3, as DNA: TGTGCCAGCAGCCAACAGGGGGCCGGGGAGCTGTTTTTT.